This is a list of T cell receptor beta chains from one sample in a study of TIL therapy for anti-PD-1-resistant metastatic lung cancer. The protocol was immunoSEQ multiplex PCR, while the TCRdb copy is restricted to in-frame clones and leaves out a portion. The table lists 50,000 to 60,000 clones, about two thirds of them singletons. Sequences were derived from tumor tissue, sampled at baseline. All receptors derive from a person between 30 and 80 years old with non-small cell lung cancer. CDR3s include the opening cysteine and the closing phenylalanine or tryptophan. Each record gives: D gene, V gene, J gene, clone size, CDR3 DNA, CDR3 protein. A D gene is named only where the DNA matches it firmly. Rows give clone size only sometimes, using once, few, many, or a class for an expanded clone.

TRBD2,TRBV4-1,TRBJ2-1,.,TGCGCCAGCAGCCAAGAAGGCCTACCCTGGGGTAGCGGGAGTTCTGGGGGCAATGAGCAGTTCTTC,CASSQEGLPWGSGSSGGNEQFF
TRBD2,TRBV7-2,TRBJ2-1,.,TGTGCCAGCAGCCGCAGGACTAGCGGGAGAAGCTCCTACAATGAGCAGTTCTTC,CASSRRTSGRSSYNEQFF
.,TRBV6-1,TRBJ1-2,few,TGTGCCAGCAGTCTCGGCTCCGGGGACTATGGCTACACCTTC,CASSLGSGDYGYTF
.,TRBV30,TRBJ1-6,.,TGTGCCTGGAGTGTTGGTCTTAATTCACCCCTCCACTTT,CAWSVGLNSPLHF
.,TRBV20-1,TRBJ2-7,.,TGCAGTGTCAAAACCTACGAGCAGTACTTC,CSVKTYEQYF
.,TRBV2,TRBJ1-1,.,TGTGCCAGCAGTTTCGAGGGCACTGAAGCTTTCTTT,CASSFEGTEAFF
TRBD1,TRBV12-5,TRBJ1-1,.,TGTGCTAGTGGTTTGACAGGGGGCACTGAAGCTTTCTTT,CASGLTGGTEAFF
.,TRBV7-3,TRBJ2-5,.,TGTGCCAGCAGCCCAGGGGTGTACCAAGAGACCCAGTACTTC,CASSPGVYQETQYF
.,TRBV15,TRBJ2-5,.,TGTGCCACCAGCAGATTGGATAGCGGAGTAGTGGAGACCCAGTACTTC,CATSRLDSGVVETQYF
.,TRBV9,TRBJ2-7,once,TGTGCCAGCAGCTCCGACGGGGCTTCCTACGAGCAGTACTTC,CASSSDGASYEQYF
TRBD1,TRBV28,TRBJ2-7,once,TGTGCCAGCAGTTCGGGACAGCCTGGTTCCTACGAGCAGTACTTC,CASSSGQPGSYEQYF
TRBD1,TRBV5-1,TRBJ2-7,.,TGCGCCAGCTTGTTGGGGGACAGGGGGCTGATTGAGCAGTACTTC,CASLLGDRGLIEQYF
.,TRBV19,TRBJ1-2,.,TGTGCCATCAAAGAGGCGGGAGACCACAACTATGGCTACACCTTC,CAIKEAGDHNYGYTF
.,TRBV7-8,TRBJ2-7,.,TGTGCCAGCAGCTTAGGCGGCCAGAAGGCTTCCTACGAGCAGTACTTC,CASSLGGQKASYEQYF
.,TRBV7-6,TRBJ2-7,once,TGTGCCAGCAGCCCTTACGGGAGCTTATCGGGCGAGCAGTACTTC,CASSPYGSLSGEQYF
TRBD2,TRBV29-1,TRBJ2-7,.,TGCAGCGTTGGAAACACAGGTAGCGGGGTCTCTGGGCAGTACTTC,CSVGNTGSGVSGQYF
.,TRBV27,TRBJ2-3,few,TGTGCCAGCAGTGGGACTCGCGCGTTACAGTATTTT,CASSGTRALQYF
.,TRBV14,TRBJ1-5,.,TGTGCCAGCAGCCAAGTTCCCCGGGACGGCAATCAGCCCCAGCATTTT,CASSQVPRDGNQPQHF
.,TRBV10-2,TRBJ2-7,few,TGCGCCAGTCTCGAGGTCCACGAGCAGTACTTC,CASLEVHEQYF
.,TRBV7-2,TRBJ1-2,.,TGTGCCAGCAGCTTAACCGGGACGGCCTATGGCTACACCTTC,CASSLTGTAYGYTF
.,TRBV6-5,TRBJ1-4,.,TGTGCCAGCAGTAACCAGGGGGAAAAACTGTTTTTT,CASSNQGEKLFF
.,TRBV6-6,TRBJ1-3,.,TGTGCCAGCAGTTACTCGAGAACAGCCGCTGGAAACACCATATATTTT,CASSYSRTAAGNTIYF
.,TRBV6-5,TRBJ1-2,.,TGTGCCAGCAGTTACAAGCGGGACGGGCTGAAGGGCTACACCTTC,CASSYKRDGLKGYTF
.,TRBV15,TRBJ2-7,few,TGTGCCACCGAATTACAGGGAAGTGTGTACGAGCAGTACTTC,CATELQGSVYEQYF
.,TRBV7-2,TRBJ1-6,.,TGTGCCAGCAGCCTCGACAACCGGAGTGGTTCACCCCTCCACTTT,CASSLDNRSGSPLHF
.,TRBV6-6,TRBJ2-1,once,TGTGCCAGCAGTTACGACTTATACAATGAGCAGTTCTTC,CASSYDLYNEQFF
.,TRBV5-1,TRBJ2-5,.,TGCGCCAGCAGGCCATACCCACCCAGCGAGACCCAGTACTTC,CASRPYPPSETQYF
.,TRBV9,TRBJ2-2,few,TGTGCCAGCAGCGTAGCCCCCCTGAACACCGGGGAGCTGTTTTTT,CASSVAPLNTGELFF